Listed below are T cell receptor beta chains from one sample, sequenced in a study of blood T cell repertoires in COVID-19. The assay was immunoSEQ multiplex PCR, and TCRdb's table has in-frame clones only and misses some. Among 150,000 to 200,000 clones listed, roughly 79% were seen once. The sample consisted of peripheral blood. These receptors all come from a woman older than 75 with COVID-19, enrolled during active disease. Both conserved end residues are part of each CDR3. The order of the fields is clone size, D gene, J gene, V gene, CDR3 protein, CDR3 DNA. D genes are given only for firm matches. Size is omitted from some rows. Given values are once, few, many or a class for expanded clones.

>once|.|TRBJ1-5|TRBV7-2
CASSRQYNQPQHF
TGTGCCAGCAGCCGACAGTACAATCAGCCCCAGCATTTT
>.|TRBD1|TRBJ1-4|TRBV19
CATTRAAGGKLFF
TGTGCCACCACACGGGCAGCAGGGGGAAAACTGTTTTTT
>few|.|TRBJ1-2|TRBV5-1
CASSLGDYGYTF
TGCGCCAGCAGCCTAGGGGACTATGGCTACACCTTC
>.|.|TRBJ1-2|TRBV18
CASSPEGGTYGYTF
TGTGCCAGCTCACCAGAAGGGGGTACCTATGGCTACACCTTC
>.|.|TRBJ2-5|TRBV5-4
CASSLGQDAGETQYF
TGTGCCAGCAGCTTGGGACAGGACGCTGGAGAGACCCAGTACTTC
>.|TRBD2|TRBJ2-7|TRBV7-2
CASSLGVGGPYEQYF
TGTGCCAGCAGCTTAGGAGTGGGAGGGCCTTACGAGCAGTACTTC
>.|.|TRBJ1-2|TRBV7-2
CASSLEKQVNYGYTF
TGTGCCAGCAGCTTAGAGAAGCAGGTTAACTATGGCTACACCTTC
>.|TRBD1|TRBJ2-5|TRBV5-4
CASSYRGEETQYF
TGTGCCAGCAGCTACAGGGGCGAGGAGACCCAGTACTTC
>few|.|TRBJ2-2|TRBV9
CASSVVSTGELFF
TGTGCCAGCAGCGTAGTCAGCACCGGGGAGCTGTTTTTT
>.|TRBD2|TRBJ2-7|TRBV5-1
CASSISGGAYEQYF
TGCGCCAGCAGCATTAGCGGGGGGGCGTACGAGCAGTACTTC
>.|.|TRBJ2-4|TRBV3-1/TRBV3-2
CASSQGLASGKNIQYF
TGTGCCAGCAGCCAAGGGCTAGCTAGTGGCAAAAACATTCAGTACTTC
>.|TRBD1|TRBJ2-3|TRBV6-5
CASRDRGGWTDTQYF
TGTGCCAGCAGGGACAGGGGGGGGTGGACAGATACGCAGTATTTT
>.|.|TRBJ1-2|TRBV12-3/TRBV12-4
CASSFLRSGYTF
TGTGCCAGCAGTTTTCTGAGGAGTGGCTACACCTTC
>.|.|TRBJ2-2|TRBV29-1
CSVEGQYTGELFF
TGCAGCGTTGAAGGACAGTACACCGGGGAGCTGTTTTTT
>.|TRBD1|TRBJ2-1|TRBV24-1
CATETGTGNGNEQFF
TGTGCCACCGAGACCGGGACAGGGAACGGAAATGAGCAGTTCTTC
>.|TRBD1|TRBJ1-5|TRBV14
CASRRGQSNQPQHF
TGTGCCAGCAGAAGGGGGCAGAGCAATCAGCCCCAGCATTTT
>.|.|TRBJ2-5|TRBV5-5
CASSLATQTQYF
TGTGCCAGCAGCTTGGCCACTCAGACCCAGTACTTC
>once|.|TRBJ2-5|TRBV29-1
CSVDEAAQETQYF
TGCAGCGTTGATGAGGCCGCCCAGGAGACCCAGTACTTC
>.|TRBD1|TRBJ2-7|TRBV11-3
CASSLGRQGAYEQYF
TGTGCCAGCAGCTTAGGTCGACAGGGGGCTTACGAGCAGTACTTC
>.|.|TRBJ2-5|TRBV5-4
CASRRMYQETQYF
TGTGCCAGCAGGCGGATGTACCAAGAGACCCAGTACTTC